A selection of T cell receptor beta chains follows, all from one sample in a study of tumor-infiltrating lymphocytes in oesophageal squamous cell carcinoma. TCRdb fed the PCR reads into MiXCR, producing one record per CDR3 protein. The table shows 23,000 or so distinct CDR3 sequences, with more than 30% occurring only once. Sequenced: esophageal tumor tissue. All receptors come from a male donor with esophageal squamous cell carcinoma. CDR3s include the opening cysteine and the closing phenylalanine or tryptophan. The order of the fields is J gene, V gene, D gene, CDR3 protein. A D gene is named only where the DNA matches it firmly.

TRBJ2-5	TRBV11-1	-	CASSLGGARETQYF
TRBJ2-3	TRBV27	TRBD2	CASSLSRGGTDTQYF
TRBJ1-1	TRBV6-1	-	CASTWDTNTEAFF
TRBJ2-7	TRBV7-8	TRBD1	CASSPQGAWQYF
TRBJ2-7	TRBV27	TRBD2	CASSSGTSSYEQYF
TRBJ1-1	TRBV11-3	-	CASSLEMNTEAFF
TRBJ2-1	TRBV7-2	TRBD2	CASSSVAGDYNEQFF
TRBJ2-1	TRBV12-3/TRBV12-4	-	CASSFGVGETQFF
TRBJ2-6	TRBV2	-	CASRTGGVSGANVLTF
TRBJ2-7	TRBV7-2	TRBD2	CASSLVSRGRGHEQYF
TRBJ2-6	TRBV12-3/TRBV12-4	-	CASSVQGSGANVLTF
TRBJ2-2	TRBV18	TRBD2	CASSPPSGTPNTGELFF
-	TRBV7-9	TRBD1	CASSPGGSSYEQYF
TRBJ2-2	TRBV5-1	-	CASSFGDHLTGELFF
TRBJ2-5	TRBV7-7	TRBD1	CASSLGDRGWETQYF
TRBJ2-5	TRBV28	-	CASSPLIEVYETQYF
-	TRBV4-1	TRBD1	CASSPRGSTGAYEQYF
TRBJ2-5	TRBV5-1	-	CASSTGRGQETQYF
TRBJ2-5	TRBV7-8	TRBD2	CASSPPGLAKETQYF
TRBJ2-1	TRBV7-3	TRBD2	CASSLRAGGSYNEQFF
TRBJ2-1	TRBV5-1	-	CASSPGDSRDNEQFF
-	TRBV2	TRBD2	CASTRAAGVIGEQYF
TRBJ2-3	TRBV7-9	TRBD1	CASSGQGTDTQYF
TRBJ1-5	TRBV6-1	-	CASSEGIRVPYSNQPQHF
TRBJ2-7	TRBV5-1	-	CASSGGGVGPYEQYF
TRBJ2-7	TRBV5-4	TRBD2	CASSSFLAGGPHEQYF
TRBJ1-5	TRBV6-1	-	CASTPAPNQPQHF
TRBJ2-3	TRBV10-3	-	CAIMNSDGTDTQYF
TRBJ2-5	TRBV7-4	-	CASSRGPRDEFF
TRBJ2-5	TRBV5-6	-	CASSLVEGETQYF
TRBJ2-5	TRBV3-1	TRBD2	CASSQGSGLAGQETQYF
TRBJ1-6	TRBV7-2	-	CASSDRTGGNSPLHF
TRBJ2-2	TRBV7-7	-	CASSSGRNTGELFF
TRBJ2-3	TRBV2	TRBD2	CASRGLAPTGELYF
TRBJ2-6	TRBV12-3/TRBV12-4	TRBD2	CASRPLTSGGF
TRBJ1-4	TRBV6-1	TRBD1	CASRQGPTNEKLFF
TRBJ2-3	TRBV7-8	-	CASSLLQLGGASDTQYF
TRBJ2-3	TRBV28	-	CASSLGGLDTQYF